Listed here are 13 T cell receptor beta chains from one sample, sequenced in a study of T cell repertoires in cytomegalovirus infection. MiXCR, applied by TCRdb to the reads, yields one record per CDR3 protein. The sample contains about 700,000 distinct CDR3 sequences, around a third of which appear only once. Their specific antigens are unknown. Material: cultured PBMCs, obtained from culture after CMV antigen stimulation. All receptors come from a human donor in good health (CMV status not recorded). Some clones in this sample may be carry-over from other donors' samples.

V gene TRBV11-2 combines with J gene TRBJ1-1, with D unclear. The V end was cut by 5 bases, the J end by 0 bases, with 22 bases between. Germline-derived CDR1 and CDR2 are SGHAT and FQNNGV. CDR3 size: 18 residues. For the CDR3, the DNA is TGTGCCAGCAGCGATAAATCCGGGAGGACGACCATGAACACTGAAGCTTTCTTT. Translated: CASSDKSGRTTMNTEAFF.

A note on this clonotype: Germline and junction disagree at one end, which may indicate a read error. V and J are TRBV6-2 or TRBV6-3 and TRBJ2-1; tentative D call: TRBD2 (5 bases). Germline V gene data show CDR1 as MNHEY and CDR2 as SVGEGT. The CDR3 contains 13 residues. The CDR3 DNA sequence: TGTGCCAGCAGGGACTCCTCCGACAATGAGCAGTTCTTC. This gives the protein CASRDSSDNEQFF.

This chain uses TRBV12-3 or TRBV12-4 with TRBJ2-1; D possibly corresponds to TRBD1 (6 bases). Deletions cut 3 bases from V and 7 bases from J, with 7 bases between. CDR3 length: 12 amino acids. The CDR3 spells CASSFGQNEQFF. The CDR3 DNA is TGTGCCAGCAGTTTCGGACAGAATGAGCAGTTCTTC.

The chain couples TRBV7-9 to TRBJ2-3, with unresolved D. The CDR3 is made up of 12 amino acids. The V and J ends lost 6 bases and 4 bases respectively, with 8 bases between them. Germline CDR1 reads SEHNR; CDR2 reads FQNEAQ (reference sequence). The CDR3, as DNA: TGTGCCAGCAGACCCTCCTCAGATACGCAGTATTTT. Amino acids: CASRPSSDTQYF.

This clonotype was recorded a few times. V usage is TRBV12-3 or TRBV12-4 and J usage is TRBJ1-4; no reliable D call. Deletions cut 3 bases from V and 3 bases from J, with 5 bases between. The CDR3 loop spans 13 amino acids. The CDR3 nucleotides are TGTGCCAGCAGTTTCAGATCTAATGAAAAACTGTTTTTT. Protein sequence: CASSFRSNEKLFF.

This chain uses TRBV7-6 with TRBJ2-7; possibly TRBD1 for D (5 bases). The CDR3 is made up of 13 amino acids. The germline V and J ends were trimmed by 3 bases and 5 bases, with 11 bases remaining between them. Looked up from germline, CDR1 is SGHVS and CDR2 is FNYEAQ. The CDR3 nucleotides are TGTGCCAGCAGCTTTCGCAGGGTTGACGAGCAGTACTTC. Its protein is CASSFRRVDEQYF.

This CDR3 reads CSAIGGRITDTQYF. The DNA for the CDR3 is TGCAGTGCTATCGGCGGGAGAATCACAGATACGCAGTATTTT. The rearrangement joins TRBV20-1 to TRBJ2-3; 7 bases line up with TRBD2. Germline trimming cut 4 bases from V and 2 bases from J; bases unmatched to any gene: 6. The CDR3 runs to 14 residues. From germline, CDR1 is DFQATT and CDR2 SNEGSKA (reference sequence).

This clonotype was observed a few times. The rearrangement joins TRBV7-8 to TRBJ2-1; 9 positions match TRBD2. In germline, CDR1 is SGHVS, CDR2 FQNEAQ. The length of the CDR3 is 16 residues. J lost 4 bases, V lost 4 bases, and 8 bases had no gene match. CDR3 region: CASSSWGTSLYNEQFF. The CDR3 DNA sequence: TGTGCCAGCAGCTCATGGGGGACTAGCCTTTACAATGAGCAGTTCTTC.

This clonotype was recorded many times. The chain joins TRBV7-9 to TRBJ2-7, with 9 bases aligning to TRBD1. Trimming removed 4 bases from V and 4 bases from J; junction bases left unmatched: 5. The CDR3 consists of 14 residues. Germline V lookup: CDR1 SEHNR, CDR2 FQNEAQ (reference sequence). The DNA of the CDR3 is TGTGCCAGCAGCTCCGGGACAGGGATGTACGAGCAGTACTTC. Protein product: CASSSGTGMYEQYF.

The chain carries TRBV6-5 and TRBJ1-2, with D possibly being TRBD1 (6 bases). Trimming shortened V by 4 bases and J by 7 bases, and 13 bases separated the two germline ends. Germline V gene data show CDR1 as MNHEY and CDR2 as SVGAGI. CDR3 length: 13 residues. The CDR3 sequence: CASSFRGAGGYTF. The CDR3 DNA reads TGTGCCAGCAGTTTCCGGGGGGCGGGTGGCTACACCTTC.

This clonotype showed up many times. The chain carries TRBV2 and TRBJ2-3; 7 bases fit TRBD2. V lost 4 bases, J lost 1 base, and 2 bases stayed unmatched. The CDR3 is 14 residues long. The V gene's germline CDR1 is SNHLY and CDR2 FYNNEI. This CDR3 reads CASSGLAGTDTQYF. DNA of the CDR3: TGTGCCAGCAGTGGTCTAGCGGGCACAGATACGCAGTATTTT.

The chain employs TRBV29-1 and TRBJ1-5; tentatively, D is TRBD1 (6 bases). The CDR3 runs to 13 residues. The V and J ends lost 6 bases and 7 bases respectively, with 16 bases between them. The V gene's germline CDR1 is SQVTM and CDR2 ANQGSEA. The CDR3 DNA is TGCAGCGTCCTCTGGGGGGCAGAGCAGCCCCAGCATTTT. This translates into CSVLWGAEQPQHF.

Concerning this clonotype itself: A much larger clone lies a single base off, so this may be a read error. This rearrangement joins TRBV7-2 to TRBJ1-1, with 7 bases aligning to TRBD1. The CDR3 has 15 amino acids. After removal of 7 bases from V and 3 bases from J, the junction contained 11 bases not matched to a gene. The germline gives CDR1 SGHTA, CDR2 FQGNSA. CDR3 region: CASNKVQGTHTEAFF. The CDR3 bases are TGTGCCAGCAACAAAGTACAGGGGACTCACACTGAAGCTTTCTTT.